This passage covers 12 T cell receptor beta chains from one sample sequenced in a study of T cell responses to AZD1222 COVID-19 vaccine. Profiled with immunoSEQ multiplex PCR; TCRdb holds only in-frame clones, not every one. This sample has around 200,000 clones, with roughly 92% found just once. This specimen was peripheral blood, taken 28 days after the second AZD1222 dose. These receptors were collected from an adult who received the AZD1222 COVID-19 vaccine.

The rearrangement uses TRBV9 and TRBJ2-5, with no clear D. Trimming took 4 bases from V and 7 from J, leaving 23 bases between them. In germline, CDR1 is SGDLS, CDR2 YYNGEE. This CDR3 has 16 residues. This CDR3 reads CASSPLADHAGGTQYF. The CDR3 region has the DNA TGTGCCAGCAGCCCCCTTGCCGACCACGCCGGTGGGACCCAGTACTTC.

The rearrangement uses TRBV9 and TRBJ2-5; TRBD1 might be the D (5 bases). The CDR3 loop spans 16 amino acids. Germline CDR1 and CDR2: SGDLS and YYNGEE. The V gene lost 2 bases and the J gene lost 4 bases, with 18 bases spanning the gap. CDR3 DNA sequence: TGTGCCAGCAGCGTTGGGGTGGGAAAGGGGTTAGAGACCCAGTACTTC. The encoded protein is CASSVGVGKGLETQYF.

The V call is TRBV3-1 (or the pseudogene TRBV3-2), the J call TRBJ1-1; 9 bases agree with TRBD1. Trimming cost V 2 bases and J 8 bases; bases outside gene matches: 9. This CDR3 has 15 residues. Germline V gives CDR1 LGHDT, CDR2 YNNKEL (reference sequence). The CDR3, as DNA: TGTGCCAGCAGCCAAACAGGGGGCGCAGGGACCGAAGCTTTCTTT. It specifies CASSQTGGAGTEAFF.

The CDR3 loop reads CASSRDTESAEAFF. CDR3 sequence (DNA): TGTGCCAGCTCACGGGACACAGAAAGCGCTGAAGCTTTCTTT. The rearrangement links TRBV18 to TRBJ1-1, with D perhaps matching TRBD1 (6 bases). From germline, CDR1 is KGHSH and CDR2 LQKENI. This CDR3 region has 14 residues. Trimming took off 4 bases at V and 6 bases at J, with 15 bases between the two ends.

This clone was counted between two and nine times. The chain carries TRBV6-5 and TRBJ1-2; no firm D call. The CDR3 contains 12 residues. V lost 2 bases, J lost 8 bases, and 9 bases lay in between. In germline, CDR1 is MNHEY, CDR2 SVGAGI. The CDR3, as DNA: TGTGCCAGCAGTTACAAACACGGGGGCTACACCTTC. As protein: CASSYKHGGYTF.

The CDR3 sequence is CASSEGVETQYF. The CDR3 DNA reads TGTGCCAGCAGTGAAGGGGTCGAGACCCAGTACTTC. The V and J genes are TRBV6-1 and TRBJ2-5; D is undetermined. In germline, CDR1 is MNHNS, CDR2 SASEGT. Trimming left V 1 base short and J 5 bases short, with 5 bases between. This CDR3 has 12 amino acids.

A remark on this clone: The sample contains more than one DNA sequence encoding this CDR3. The rearrangement uses TRBV12-3 or TRBV12-4 and TRBJ2-7; D is possibly TRBD2 (5 bases). The CDR3 length is 13 residues. V was cut by 1 base and J by 2 bases, with 6 bases left in between. The CDR3 DNA follows: TGTGCCAGCAGTTTAGGAGCGGCCTACGAGCAGTACTTC. It translates to CASSLGAAYEQYF.

The chain couples TRBV5-6 to TRBJ1-5; no firm D call. Trimming pared 6 bases from V and 0 bases from J, leaving 13 bases between. Germline lookup yields CDR1 SGHDT and CDR2 YYEEEE. The CDR3 loop spans 15 amino acids. CDR3 DNA sequence: TGTGCCAGCAACAACTGGGGTCTTAGCAATCAGCCCCAGCATTTT. This sequence encodes CASNNWGLSNQPQHF.

V usage is TRBV18 and J usage is TRBJ1-1, with D possibly TRBD1 on 5 matching bases. Germline CDR1 and CDR2: KGHSH and LQKENI. Trimming took off 3 bases at V and 0 bases at J, with 20 bases between the two ends. CDR3 size: 18 residues. Here the CDR3 reads CASSPRRGVQSMNTEAFF. The CDR3 DNA reads TGTGCCAGCTCACCTCGCCGGGGGGTACAGTCCATGAACACTGAAGCTTTCTTT.

Comment on this clone: Other DNA variants within this sample encode the same CDR3. The J gene is TRBJ1-2, the V gene TRBV5-1; D is possibly TRBD1 (5 bases). This CDR3 contains 14 residues. The ends were cut back, 0 bases at V and 5 bases at J, with 11 bases in the middle. CDR1 and CDR2 (germline): SGHRS, YFSETQ. The CDR3 nucleotides read TGCGCCAGCAGCTTGGGTGCAGGGTCTTATGGCTACACCTTC. This gives the protein CASSLGAGSYGYTF.

This clone has only a few counts. The J gene is TRBJ1-2, the V gene TRBV18; D is unresolved. Per the germline V gene, CDR1 is KGHSH and CDR2 is LQKENI. V gave up 3 bases and J gave up 0 bases, with 5 bases separating them. The CDR3 is 13 amino acids. DNA of the CDR3: TGTGCCAGCTCACCCGCGGCTAACTATGGCTACACCTTC. This translates into CASSPAANYGYTF.

The rearrangement uses TRBV9 and TRBJ1-2, with D hard to call. V lost 1 base and J 7 bases, leaving 11 bases between the germline ends. The CDR3 covers 13 residues. Looked up from germline, CDR1 is SGDLS and CDR2 is YYNGEE. CDR3 amino acids: CASSVSDSVGYTF. The CDR3 DNA is TGTGCCAGCAGCGTATCCGATTCGGTTGGCTACACCTTC.